This T cell receptor (beta chain) was captured in a study of cytomegalovirus exposure and HLA in healthy donors. 60 Vbeta and 13 Jbeta primers were used in PCR. Assay: immunoSEQ multiplex PCR; the TCRdb copy retains only in-frame clones and omits some. This repertoire shows about 160,000 clones, 65% to 85% found once; its top ten account for over 1.1%. The sample was PBMCs. This clonotype was sampled from a man in his sixties in good health and CMV-seronegative.

The CDR3 region has the DNA TGCGCCAGCAGCTTTCGGGACAGGGGGTCGCACACCGGGGAGCTGTTTTTT. It specifies CASSFRDRGSHTGELFF. This rearrangement joins TRBV4-1 to TRBJ2-2; 11 bases fit TRBD1. V gave up 5 bases and J gave up 3 bases; unmatched junction bases: 8. The CDR3 has 17 residues. The germline gives CDR1 MGHRA, CDR2 YSYEKL.